Sequencing of this TCR beta chain was carried out in a study of T cell responses to AZD1222 COVID-19 vaccine. Only a few counts were recorded for this clone. Its antigen remains unidentified. The CDR3 is 15 residues long. Looked up from germline, CDR1 is SGHTA and CDR2 is FQGNSA. J gave up 1 base and V 5 bases, and 4 bases lay outside the gene matches. Study conclusions and caveats: Seropositivity was recorded at baseline in only 6 or 7 AZD1222 recipients.

The repertoire was sequenced with immunoSEQ multiplex PCR; TCRdb's copy has only in-frame clones and lacks some. The data show about 130,000 clones, with about 90% seen just once and 1.5% to 2% held by the top ten. The chain has TRBV7-2 and TRBJ2-5; 10 bases align to TRBD2. The sample here was peripheral blood, taken on day 0 of AZD1222 vaccination. The receptor was isolated from an adult in good health. CDR3 in DNA: TGTGCCAGCAGCCTCTCTAGCGGGGGCCAAGAGACCCAGTACTTC. Translating gives CASSLSSGGQETQYF.